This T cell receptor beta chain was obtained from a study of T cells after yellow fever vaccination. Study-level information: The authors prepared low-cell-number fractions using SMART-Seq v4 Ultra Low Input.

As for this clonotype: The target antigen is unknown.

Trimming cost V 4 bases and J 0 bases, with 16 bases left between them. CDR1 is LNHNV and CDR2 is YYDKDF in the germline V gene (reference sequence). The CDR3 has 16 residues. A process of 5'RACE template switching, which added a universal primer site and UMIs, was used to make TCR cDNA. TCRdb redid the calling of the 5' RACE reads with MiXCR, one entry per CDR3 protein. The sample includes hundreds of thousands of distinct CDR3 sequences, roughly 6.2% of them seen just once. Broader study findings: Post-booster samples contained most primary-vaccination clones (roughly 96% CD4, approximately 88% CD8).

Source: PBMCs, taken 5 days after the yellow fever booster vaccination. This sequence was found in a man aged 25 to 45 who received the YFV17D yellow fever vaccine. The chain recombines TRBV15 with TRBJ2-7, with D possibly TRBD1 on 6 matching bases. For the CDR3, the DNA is TGTGCCACCAGCATTACAACAGGGACCAGCTCCTACGAGCAGTACTTC. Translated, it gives CATSITTGTSSYEQYF.